The sequence of this T cell receptor beta chain was determined in a study of blood T cell repertoires in COVID-19 (dated by TCRdb to 2018 to 2021). Turning to the overall study: Collaborator samples came from the United States, Italy and Spain and covered acute and convalescent phases of COVID-19. The prospective study material was composed of cDNA or gDNA derived from T cells, B-cell-depleted T cells, or PBMCs. Subjects who had been exposed to COVID-19, were actively infected with it, or had recovered from it provided the deeply sampled blood TCRbeta repertoires that made up the dataset. The repertoires were released in a freely available public database meant as a resource for research on the immune response to SARS-CoV-2. Samples were obtained from the ongoing ImmuneRACE study (first 160 participants) and from 1,254 subjects provided by 6 global collaborators. The sample metadata nearly always contained a de-identified subject ID, COVID-19 status, age in years and sex. HLA class I and class II types, where available, came from metadata supplied by the sample provider rather than from assay-based typing. Broader findings and caveats from the paper: How much clinical and demographic metadata was included differed by source and by participant, and the metadata was provided uncurated.

TCRbeta CDR3 regions were amplified from genomic DNA using the immunoSEQ Assay, a bias-controlled multiplex PCR. In the paper's pipeline: The number of nucleated cells in each sample was estimated by amplification of reference gene primers within the assay. To quantify the absolute abundance of each unique TCRbeta CDR3 rearrangement, sequence reads were collapsed and filtered. Productive Simpson clonality was computed per sample as the square root of Simpson's diversity index over productive rearrangements. TCRdb mirrors the immuneACCESS table, restricted to in-frame sequences. Some clones are absent from its copies; in checked studies, under half trace to an unresolved V gene, and the reason for the others is unknown. The DNA gave D and trimming, while V, J and clone size come from that table. The sample table contains about 270,000 clones; only one count was recorded for less than 90% of them. The top ten clones comprise less than 15% of the sample.

CDR1 and CDR2 are read off the germline V gene (reference sequence) as LGHDT and YNNKEL. V sheds 6 bases and J sheds 8 bases, leaving 16 bases between their ends. The CDR3 covers 13 residues, taking in both the cysteine and the phenylalanine. Of all the DNA, just the CDR3 is kept, 39 bases in frame from base 1. The sample holds one count of this clone. Which antigen it targets is not known. No quality values exist for individual bases; no much larger clone is one base distant. At one collaborating source in Seattle, patients were enrolled during active infection and were followed longitudinally through the course of disease. Whole blood was collected in K2EDTA tubes by collaborating institutions according to the institutions' own protocols. For TCRbeta analysis, collaborators shipped samples in one of three forms: frozen whole blood, isolated PBMCs, or DNA extracted from either of those sample types.

The rearranged segments are TRBV3-1 (or the pseudogene TRBV3-2) and TRBJ1-2; D gene: possibly TRBD1, on 6 matching bases. The receptor was isolated from a young woman with COVID-19, enrolled during active disease. The specimen was peripheral blood. The nucleotide sequence reads TGTGCCAGCAGTCACACAGGGTCAGGAGGCTACACCTTC. It is translated as CASSHTGSGGYTF.